Here is one TCR beta chain with its context. Per the study methods: Reference gene primer amplification in the assay estimated nucleated cell counts. Here immunoSEQ multiplex PCR was the method, and the copy in TCRdb shows in-frame clones only, minus some. V and J calls and clone size are copied from that table; D and trimming were computed from the DNA. The sample has about 350,000 clones; around 87% are singletons. Per the germline V gene, CDR1 is SGHNT and CDR2 is YYREEE (reference sequence). The ends lost 2 bases at V and 5 bases at J; junction bases unmatched: 10. There are 16 residues in the CDR3. This study enrolled people aged about 18 to 90 from about 26 US geographic areas. Symptom resolution, clearance, or two negative PCRs marked donors in Cohort 3 as recovered. The sample originates from a study of blood T cell repertoires in COVID-19. Study details: T cells, B-cell-depleted T cells, or PBMCs supplied cDNA or gDNA.

Material: PBMCs or T cells enriched from blood (not recorded which). This TCR came from a woman aged 25 to 45 who had recovered from COVID-19. The V call is TRBV5-4, the J call TRBJ2-1; 7 bases match TRBD1. The CDR3 reads CASSFAPGQLNNEQFF. Written as DNA, the CDR3 is TGTGCCAGCAGCTTCGCCCCGGGACAGTTAAACAATGAGCAGTTCTTC.